This section outlines one TCR beta chain sequence together with its context. Its antigen is as yet unknown. Trimming stripped 8 bases from V and 0 bases from J, with 11 bases between. The germline CDR1 and CDR2 sequences are MNHNS and SASEGT. This CDR3 is 14 amino acids long. The sample originates from a study of shared clonotypes between healthy human individuals. Study-level findings and limits: The represented genetic and exposure-history diversity was limited by the small number of donors. Naive subsets tended to show greater estimated richness than memory subsets.

For each subset, genomic DNA was distributed in equal portions over several immunoSEQ plates. Assay used: immunoSEQ multiplex PCR; TCRdb lists only in-frame clones, some missing. The repertoire holds 2 million to 3 million clones, with approximately 93% as singletons. This receptor was taken from a young man in good health. Some clones in this sample may be carry-over from other donors' samples. J is TRBJ1-3 and V is TRBV6-1; D remains ambiguous. Sample: naive CD4+ T cells from PBMCs. Subset defined: CD45RA+ positively selected. The CDR3 loop reads CASYKRSSGNTIYF. CDR3 nucleotides: TGTGCCAGCTACAAACGTAGCTCTGGAAACACCATATATTTT.